The 27 T cell receptor beta chains reported below all come from one sample, sequenced in a study of T cells in Graves' hyperthyroidism and ophthalmopathy. From RNA transcripts, TCR beta CDR3 regions were amplified. HTBI primers were used for first-round RT-PCR of the TCR CDR3. MiXCR was run by TCRdb on the multiplex PCR reads, yielding one entry per CDR3 protein. The data contain approximately 530,000 distinct CDR3 sequences, over 15% of them singletons. Sequenced input: blood. The receptors originated from a woman aged 18-30 years with Graves' hyperthyroidism.

The genes are TRBV6-1 and TRBJ2-3; maybe TRBD2 (7 bases). V shed 8 bases and J shed 6 bases, with 21 bases lying between them. CDR1 is MNHNS, CDR2 SASEGT, per germline. The CDR3 spans 15 residues. The chain's CDR3 is CASWGRGSILDTQYF. The CDR3 bases are TGTGCCAGCTGGGGGAGGGGGAGCATCTTGGATACGCAGTATTTT.

This clonotype has only a few counts. This chain joins TRBV7-9 and TRBJ1-2; 7 bases fit TRBD1. CDR1 SEHNR and CDR2 FQNEAQ come from the germline V gene (reference sequence). The CDR3 loop spans 15 amino acids. Trimming removed 1 base from V and 5 bases from J; junction bases left unmatched: 7. Here the CDR3 DNA reads TGTGCCAGCAGCTTAGGTCCGACAGGGTGGTATGGCTACACCTTC. This encodes CASSLGPTGWYGYTF.

The chain links TRBV4-1 to TRBJ2-2; possible D gene TRBD1, 7 bases. Trimming took 0 bases from V and 5 from J, leaving 10 bases between them. The CDR3 has 15 amino acids. CDR1 and CDR2 (germline): MGHRA, YSYEKL. The CDR3 DNA follows: TGCGCCAGCAGCCAAGACAGGGGGGTGACCGGGGAGCTGTTTTTT. Its protein is CASSQDRGVTGELFF.

The chain joins TRBV6-2 or TRBV6-3 to TRBJ1-2; the match to TRBD1 covers 10 bases. Trimming at V came to 6 bases and at J to 7 bases, leaving 8 bases not matched to a gene. The CDR3 runs 14 residues. Germline V lookup: CDR1 MNHEY, CDR2 SVGEGT. Here the CDR3 reads CASSAGTGVSGYTF. The CDR3 DNA follows: TGTGCCAGCAGCGCCGGGACAGGGGTTAGTGGCTACACCTTC.

This clonotype was seen at least ten times. In DNA, the CDR3 is TGTGCCAGCAGCTTAAAGGGGGGGCGGATGAACACTGAAGCTTTCTTT. Its translation: CASSLKGGRMNTEAFF. The rearrangement links TRBV7-3 to TRBJ1-1; the D gene is possibly TRBD1 (6 bases). Germline assignment: CDR1 SGHTA and CDR2 FQGTGA. The CDR3 runs to 16 residues. V gave up 1 base and J gave up 0 bases, with 12 bases separating them.

In its sample, this clonotype was seen many times. V usage is TRBV6-1 and J usage is TRBJ1-5, with D possibly TRBD1 on 6 matching bases. This CDR3 spans 15 amino acids. CDR1 and CDR2 from the germline V gene are MNHNS and SASEGT. The V gene lost 0 bases and the J gene lost 7 bases, with 13 bases spanning the gap. The CDR3 is CASSEAGGAQQPQHF. The CDR3 bases are TGTGCCAGCAGTGAAGCGGGGGGGGCTCAGCAGCCCCAGCATTTT.

This clonotype was found once. The chain uses TRBV12-3 or TRBV12-4 and TRBJ1-3; D not certain. V lost 7 bases to trimming and J lost 4 bases, with 8 bases between them. The CDR3 sequence is 12 residues long. The DNA for the CDR3 is TGTGCCAGCATCTCCACGGGAAACACCATATATTTT. Translated, it gives CASISTGNTIYF.

At least ten counts were recorded for this clonotype. The chain is built from TRBV7-8 and TRBJ2-7, with 11 bases matching TRBD2. After removal of 5 bases from V and 6 bases from J, the junction contained 9 bases not matched to a gene. Germline assignment: CDR1 SGHVS and CDR2 FQNEAQ. This CDR3 comprises 15 residues. The CDR3 bases are TGTGCCAGCAGCGGAACTAGCGGGAGAACCCGCGAGCAGTACTTC. Translation gives CASSGTSGRTREQYF. Complete variable domain (other parts from reference TRBV7-8 and TRBJ2-7): GAGVSQSPRYKVAKRGQDVALRCDPISGHVSLFWYQQALGQGPEFLTYFQNEAQLDKSGLPSDRFFAERPEGSVSTLKIQRTQQEDSAVYLCASSGTSGRTREQYFGPGTRLTVT.

V usage is TRBV3-1 and J usage is TRBJ2-4; D gene unclear. The V and J ends lost 3 bases and 9 bases respectively, with 12 bases between them. Looked up from germline, CDR1 is LGHDT and CDR2 is YNNKEL (reference sequence). This CDR3 region has 13 residues. The CDR3 loop reads CASSHLSRSIQYF. Here the CDR3 DNA reads TGTGCCAGCAGCCACCTCTCGAGAAGCATTCAGTACTTC. Drawing the rest from reference TRBV3-1 and TRBJ2-4, the complete variable domain is DTAVSQTPKYLVTQMGNDKSIKCEQNLGHDTMYWYKQDSKKFLKIMFSYNNKELIINETVPNRFSPKSPDKAHLNLHINSLELGDSAVYFCASSHLSRSIQYFGAGTRLSVL.

The chain uses TRBV10-2 and TRBJ1-4; D may be TRBD1 (6 bases). This CDR3 comprises 15 residues. Trimming took 0 bases from V and 7 from J, leaving 12 bases between them. Germline V lookup: CDR1 WSHSY, CDR2 SAAADI. CDR3 sequence (DNA): TGCGCCAGCAGTGAGTCGACTCGGGGGGCTGAAAAACTGTTTTTT. Protein: CASSESTRGAEKLFF.

V usage is TRBV29-1 and J usage is TRBJ1-2; D unresolved. The CDR3 spans 11 residues. Per germline, CDR1 SQVTM and CDR2 ANQGSEA. The ends were cut back, 5 bases at V and 7 bases at J, with 11 bases in the middle. CDR3 in DNA: TGCAGCGTTAAGGACCTCAGTGGCTACACCTTC. Translating it yields CSVKDLSGYTF.

This clonotype was counted only a few times. This sequence joins TRBV28 and TRBJ2-7; 7 bases line up with TRBD1. This CDR3 is built from 14 residues. V trimming: 6 bases; J trimming: 2 bases; junction bases outside the gene matches: 7. Germline V gives CDR1 MDHEN, CDR2 SYDVKM. In DNA, the CDR3 is TGTGCCAGCAGCCCGACAGGGCCCACCTACGAGCAGTACTTC. As protein: CASSPTGPTYEQYF.

The chain joins TRBV5-5 to TRBJ2-1; D is possibly TRBD2 (6 bases). Germline V gene sequence: CDR1 SGHKS, CDR2 YYEKEE (reference sequence). The V end was cut by 4 bases, the J end by 2 bases, with 16 bases between. This CDR3 has 16 amino acids. For the CDR3, the DNA is TGTGCCAGCAGCCTTACCGGGACTTCTCCCTACAATGAGCAGTTCTTC. Its protein is CASSLTGTSPYNEQFF.

This clonotype appeared many times. The chain links TRBV11-2 to TRBJ2-3; D is unclear. This CDR3 is built from 14 residues. Trimming left V 5 bases short and J 4 bases short, with 13 bases between. Germline CDR1 SGHAT, CDR2 FQNNGV. The CDR3 region is CASSPFIESDTQYF. The DNA of the CDR3 is TGTGCCAGCAGCCCTTTCATAGAGTCAGATACGCAGTATTTT.

This clonotype was picked up many times. The chain joins TRBV12-3 or TRBV12-4 to TRBJ1-4; 9 nucleotides align to TRBD1. V trimming: 6 bases; J trimming: 7 bases; junction bases outside the gene matches: 6. The CDR3 is 14 amino acids. The CDR3 reads CASRWTGVREKLFF. The CDR3, as DNA: TGTGCCAGCAGGTGGACAGGGGTACGTGAAAAACTGTTTTTT.

This clonotype was recorded many times. The chain combines TRBV27 with TRBJ2-3; D might be TRBD1 (6 bases). CDR1 and CDR2 from the germline V gene are MNHEY and SMNVEV (reference sequence). The CDR3 is 14 amino acids. Trimming pared 5 bases from V and 2 bases from J, leaving 11 bases between. CDR3 amino acids: CASSPGQFTDTQYF. CDR3 sequence (DNA): TGTGCCAGCAGTCCCGGACAGTTCACAGATACGCAGTATTTT.

The V and J genes are TRBV9 and TRBJ2-7, with D perhaps matching TRBD2 (6 bases). Trimming took off 4 bases at V and 1 base at J, with 12 bases between the two ends. Germline V gene lookup returns CDR1 SGDLS and CDR2 YYNGEE. The length of the CDR3 is 14 residues. CDR3 nucleotides: TGTGCCAGCAGCCCCCAGGAGGGGTCCTACGAGCAGTACTTC. This codes for CASSPQEGSYEQYF.

J is TRBJ2-7 and V is TRBV6-5; TRBD1 matches at 9 bases. This CDR3 has 17 amino acids. Looked up from germline, CDR1 is MNHEY and CDR2 is SVGAGI. V shed 0 bases, J shed 2 bases, and the junction held 8 bases outside the gene matches. CDR3 amino acids: CASSYSKGTGITYEQYF. The CDR3 bases are TGTGCCAGCAGTTACTCGAAGGGGACAGGGATTACCTACGAGCAGTACTTC.

This clonotype was seen many times. The DNA of the CDR3 is TGTGCCAGCAGCCAAGAAAGCAGGTTGGGCAATGAGCAGTTCTTC. Translating it yields CASSQESRLGNEQFF. The chain employs TRBV3-1 and TRBJ2-1, with D hard to call. The CDR3 runs to 15 residues. The V gene lost 0 bases and the J gene lost 6 bases, with 12 bases spanning the gap. Germline V CDR1 and CDR2: LGHDT, YNNKEL (reference sequence).

This clonotype was observed many times. The V gene is TRBV2, the J gene TRBJ1-5; D gene unclear. Germline values: CDR1 SNHLY, CDR2 FYNNEI. The CDR3 runs 15 residues. Deletions cut 3 bases from V and 2 bases from J, with 11 bases between. In DNA, the CDR3 is TGTGCCAGCAGTGAGGCTGGGTTCGGCAATCAGCCCCAGCATTTT. Protein: CASSEAGFGNQPQHF.

At least ten counts were recorded for this clonotype. This chain joins TRBV7-8 and TRBJ2-7, with TRBD2 identical over 14 bases. The CDR3 contains 18 residues. Germline V lookup: CDR1 SGHVS, CDR2 FQNEAQ. Trimming took 1 base from V and 0 from J; bases not matched to a gene: 5. CDR3 region: CASSLVGLAGGPSYEQYF. For the CDR3, the DNA is TGTGCCAGCAGCTTAGTCGGACTAGCGGGGGGACCCTCCTACGAGCAGTACTTC.

This clonotype came up many times. V gene TRBV6-6 combines with J gene TRBJ1-2; TRBD1 is a possible D gene (5 bases). This CDR3 has 17 residues. Germline CDR1 and CDR2: MNHNY and SVGAGI (reference sequence). Trimming removed 2 bases at V and 6 bases at J, with 22 bases between. CDR3 amino acids: CASSYRDSGMLEDGYTF. The CDR3 bases are TGTGCCAGCAGTTACCGGGACTCAGGGATGCTGGAGGATGGCTACACCTTC.

The genes are TRBV6-1 and TRBJ1-5; the match to TRBD1 covers 12 bases. Trimming cost V 5 bases and J 6 bases; bases outside gene matches: 2. The germline V gene has CDR1 MNHNS and CDR2 SASEGT. CDR3 size: 14 residues. CDR3 sequence (DNA): TGTGCCAGCAGTTGGGACAGGGGGCTTCAGCCCCAGCATTTT. It specifies CASSWDRGLQPQHF.

This clonotype was counted at least ten times. V is TRBV2 and J is TRBJ2-5; D possibly corresponds to TRBD2 (5 bases). V dropped 1 base and J dropped 3 bases, with 6 bases sitting between them. The germline CDR1 and CDR2 sequences are SNHLY and FYNNEI. This CDR3 region has 13 residues. In DNA, the CDR3 is TGTGCCAGCAGTGAAGGGCGGGAAGAGACCCAGTACTTC. The encoded protein is CASSEGREETQYF. The full variable domain, in which reference TRBV2 and TRBJ2-5 provide the parts outside the CDR3, is EPEVTQTPSHQVTQMGQEVILRCVPISNHLYFYWYRQILGQKVEFLVSFYNNEISEKSEIFDDQFSVERPDGSNFTLKIRSTKLEDSAMYFCASSEGREETQYFGPGTRLLVL.

This clonotype was counted many times. The J gene is TRBJ1-2, the V gene TRBV5-1, with 7 bases identical to TRBD1. This CDR3 is 14 amino acids long. V was pared by 3 bases and J by 8 bases, with 10 bases of the junction left unmatched. Per germline, CDR1 SGHRS and CDR2 YFSETQ. The CDR3 coding sequence is TGCGCCAGCAGCTCCGAGGGGGCGCGAGGGGGCTACACCTTC. This encodes CASSSEGARGGYTF.

V usage is TRBV18 and J usage is TRBJ1-3; possibly TRBD1 for D (5 bases). Between the trimmed V and J ends, which lost 2 bases and 0 bases, there was a span of 14 bases. Per germline, CDR1 KGHSH and CDR2 LQKENI. The CDR3 runs 17 residues. This chain's CDR3 is CASSPSPPGRSGNTIYF. The DNA for the CDR3 is TGTGCCAGCTCACCATCCCCACCGGGGCGCTCTGGAAACACCATATATTTT.

This clonotype was observed a handful of times. The chain links TRBV18 to TRBJ2-1, with no clear D. Germline V gives CDR1 KGHSH, CDR2 LQKENI. CDR3 size: 15 residues. The V end lost 3 bases, the J end lost 2 bases, and 11 bases lay between the germline ends. In DNA, the CDR3 is TGTGCCAGCTCACCGGGGATACTAACCTACAATGAGCAGTTCTTC. This encodes CASSPGILTYNEQFF.